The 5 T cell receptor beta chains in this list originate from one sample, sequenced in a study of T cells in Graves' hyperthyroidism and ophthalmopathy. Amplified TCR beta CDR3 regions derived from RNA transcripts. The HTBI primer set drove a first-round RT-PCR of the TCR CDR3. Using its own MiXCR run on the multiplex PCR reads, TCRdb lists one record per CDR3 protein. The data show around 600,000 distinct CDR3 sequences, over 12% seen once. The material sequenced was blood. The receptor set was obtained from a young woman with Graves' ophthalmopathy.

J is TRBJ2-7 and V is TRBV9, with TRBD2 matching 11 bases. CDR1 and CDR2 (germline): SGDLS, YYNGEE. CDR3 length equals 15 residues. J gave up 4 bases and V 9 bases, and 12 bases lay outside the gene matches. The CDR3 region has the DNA TGTGCCACCGCACCTCCGACTAGCGGGACATACGAGCAGTACTTC. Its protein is CATAPPTSGTYEQYF.

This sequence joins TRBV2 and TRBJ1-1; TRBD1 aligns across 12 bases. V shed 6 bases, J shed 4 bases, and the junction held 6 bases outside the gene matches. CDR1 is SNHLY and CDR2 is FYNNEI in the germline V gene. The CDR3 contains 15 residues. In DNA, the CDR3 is TGTGCCAGCAGCGCAGGGACAGGGGGCGGCACTGAAGCTTTCTTT. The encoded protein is CASSAGTGGGTEAFF.

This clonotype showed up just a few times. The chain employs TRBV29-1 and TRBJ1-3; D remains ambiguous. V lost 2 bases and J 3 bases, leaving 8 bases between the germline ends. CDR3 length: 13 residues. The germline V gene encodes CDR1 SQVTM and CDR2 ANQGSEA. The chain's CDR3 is CSVERQVGNTIYF. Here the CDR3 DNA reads TGCAGCGTTGAACGGCAGGTTGGAAACACCATATATTTT.

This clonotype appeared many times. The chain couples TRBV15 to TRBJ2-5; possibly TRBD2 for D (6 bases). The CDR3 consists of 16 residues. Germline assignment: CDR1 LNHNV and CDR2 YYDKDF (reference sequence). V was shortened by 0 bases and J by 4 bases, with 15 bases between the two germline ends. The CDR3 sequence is CATSRETSGVGETQYF. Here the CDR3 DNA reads TGTGCCACCAGCAGAGAGACTAGTGGGGTGGGAGAGACCCAGTACTTC.

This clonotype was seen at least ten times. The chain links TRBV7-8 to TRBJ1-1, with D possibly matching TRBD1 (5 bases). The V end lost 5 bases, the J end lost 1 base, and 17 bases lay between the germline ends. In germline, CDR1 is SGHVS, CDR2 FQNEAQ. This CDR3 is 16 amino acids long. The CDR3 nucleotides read TGTGCCAGCAGCCCCCGGGTGGGGCAGGGGAACACTGAAGCTTTCTTT. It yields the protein CASSPRVGQGNTEAFF.